A single sample is the source of the 18 T cell receptor beta chains below, sequenced in a study of blood T cell repertoires in COVID-19. Method: immunoSEQ multiplex PCR; TCRdb's copy keeps in-frame clones and lacks some. The sample gives approximately 300,000 clones, over 75% of which show up once; approximately 6.8% is in the top ten. Sequencing was performed on peripheral blood. The receptor source for this set is a woman aged 25 to 39 with COVID-19, enrolled during active disease.

The genes are TRBV10-3 and TRBJ1-4; D gene uncertain. V dropped 6 bases and J dropped 8 bases, with 16 bases sitting between them. The CDR3 has 14 residues. Germline CDR1 reads ENHRY; CDR2 reads SYGVKD. The CDR3 is CAIRSWGGGEKLFF. DNA for the CDR3: TGTGCCATCAGGAGCTGGGGAGGAGGAGAAAAACTGTTTTTT.

The J gene is TRBJ1-2, the V gene TRBV7-2; 9 bases are a match to TRBD1. Per the germline V gene, CDR1 is SGHTA and CDR2 is FQGNSA. This CDR3 is built from 17 residues. With V trimmed by 6 bases and J by 0 bases, 11 bases remained unmatched. CDR3 DNA sequence: TGTGCCAGCAGGAACCCGGGACAGGGCCCTTCTAACTATGGCTACACCTTC. Protein: CASRNPGQGPSNYGYTF.

The chain couples TRBV19 to TRBJ2-5; D gene ambiguous. Germline CDR1 is LNHDA and CDR2 is SQIVND (reference sequence). Trimming took 6 bases from V and 2 from J, leaving 4 bases between them. The CDR3 consists of 11 residues. The CDR3 is CASREQETQYF. Here the CDR3 DNA reads TGTGCCAGTAGGGAGCAAGAGACCCAGTACTTC.

This clone has only one observation. The rearrangement links TRBV30 to TRBJ2-5; 9 bases are shared with TRBD1. The CDR3 contains 15 residues. Germline CDR1 is GTSNPN and CDR2 is SVGIG (reference sequence). J was trimmed by 6 bases and V by 3 bases; bases with no gene match: 11. CDR3 sequence reads: CAWRDWDRVAKTQYF. In nucleotides, the CDR3 is TGTGCCTGGAGAGATTGGGACAGGGTGGCAAAGACCCAGTACTTC.

The chain joins TRBV2 to TRBJ2-7, with D possibly TRBD2 on 5 matching bases. Germline V lookup: CDR1 SNHLY, CDR2 FYNNEI. CDR3 length equals 15 residues. The ends were cut back, 3 bases at V and 1 base at J, with 13 bases in the middle. CDR3: CASSDRDLLSYEQYF. The CDR3, as DNA: TGTGCCAGCAGTGATCGGGATCTCCTATCCTACGAGCAGTACTTC. Looking up the rest from reference TRBV2 and TRBJ2-7 gives the full variable domain: EPEVTQTPSHQVTQMGQEVILRCVPISNHLYFYWYRQILGQKVEFLVSFYNNEISEKSEIFDDQFSVERPDGSNFTLKIRSTKLEDSAMYFCASSDRDLLSYEQYFGPGTRLTVT.

The V gene is TRBV5-1, the J gene TRBJ2-7; TRBD1 aligns across 7 bases. The CDR3 contains 14 residues. The J segment lost 3 bases and the V segment lost 4 bases, leaving 7 bases of the junction unmatched. Germline CDR1 is SGHRS and CDR2 is YFSETQ. Here the CDR3 DNA reads TGCGCCAGCAGCGGTTGGACAGGACTCTACGAGCAGTACTTC. Its translation is CASSGWTGLYEQYF.

The genes are TRBV28 and TRBJ1-1; D unclear. CDR1 is MDHEN, CDR2 SYDVKM, per germline. Trimming shortened V by 2 bases and J by 4 bases, and 8 bases separated the two germline ends. The CDR3 runs to 13 residues. CDR3 loop: CASSLLPLTEAFF. As DNA, the CDR3 is TGTGCCAGCAGTTTACTACCACTCACTGAAGCTTTCTTT. Full variable domain (outside the CDR3, taken from reference TRBV28 and TRBJ1-1): DVKVTQSSRYLVKRTGEKVFLECVQDMDHENMFWYRQDPGLGLRLIYFSYDVKMKEKGDIPEGYSVSREKKERFSLILESASTNQTSMYLCASSLLPLTEAFFGQGTRLTVV.

The CDR3 loop is CASSVGQSYEQYF. The CDR3 DNA reads as TGCGCCAGCAGTGTGGGACAGAGCTACGAGCAGTACTTC. The chain has TRBV10-2 and TRBJ2-7; 7 bases match TRBD1. There are 13 residues in the CDR3. Germline V gives CDR1 WSHSY, CDR2 SAAADI. V gave up 4 bases and J gave up 3 bases; unmatched junction bases: 3.

The gene calls are TRBV2 and TRBJ2-1; TRBD2 agrees at 7 bases. V was pared by 8 bases and J by 4 bases, with 11 bases of the junction left unmatched. This CDR3 has 15 residues. Germline V CDR1 and CDR2: SNHLY, FYNNEI. CDR3 in amino acids: CASGPTGGRYNEQFF. CDR3 in DNA: TGTGCCAGCGGGCCGACCGGGGGGAGGTACAATGAGCAGTTCTTC.

The chain carries TRBV27 and TRBJ2-7; 8 positions match TRBD1. Germline lookup yields CDR1 MNHEY and CDR2 SMNVEV (reference sequence). The V segment lost 5 bases and the J segment 4 bases; nucleotides outside the gene matches: 10. This CDR3 comprises 15 residues. This CDR3 is CASSNGQGLVYEQYF. DNA for the CDR3: TGTGCCAGCAGTAACGGACAGGGACTGGTGTACGAGCAGTACTTC.

This clone was observed a few times. The rearrangement joins TRBV10-3 to TRBJ2-7; 8 bases line up with TRBD1. V shed 3 bases and J 1 base; nucleotides not matched to a gene: 5. The germline gives CDR1 ENHRY, CDR2 SYGVKD. The CDR3 consists of 15 residues. The CDR3 nucleotides are TGTGCCATCAGTGACCCCGGGACAGGTTCCTACGAGCAGTACTTC. It codes for CAISDPGTGSYEQYF.

This clone was counted once. The chain has TRBV19 and TRBJ1-5; weak D call: TRBD1 (5 bases). CDR3 length: 14 residues. Germline loops: CDR1 LNHDA, CDR2 SQIVND (reference sequence). Trimming took off 4 bases at V and 3 bases at J, with 10 bases between the two ends. CDR3 bases: TGTGCCAGTAGTACAGACAGATCCAATCAGCCCCAGCATTTT. Its protein is CASSTDRSNQPQHF.

V and J are TRBV15 and TRBJ2-7; 10 nucleotides line up with TRBD1. The germline V gene encodes CDR1 LNHNV and CDR2 YYDKDF (reference sequence). J was trimmed by 6 bases and V by 4 bases; bases with no gene match: 9. The CDR3 sequence is 15 residues long. The CDR3, as DNA: TGTGCCACCAGCAAGGACAGGGGGGTCGACGGCGAGCAGTACTTC. This sequence encodes CATSKDRGVDGEQYF.

About this clone: The same CDR3 also results from other DNA sequences found in this sample. The chain links TRBV20-1 to TRBJ2-1, with 7 bases fitting TRBD2. This CDR3 has 14 residues. Germline CDR1 DFQATT, CDR2 SNEGSKA (reference sequence). V lost 3 bases to trimming and J lost 2 bases; unmatched junction nucleotides: 4. CDR3 amino acids: CSASPSGTYNEQFF. In DNA form, the CDR3 reads TGCAGTGCTAGTCCTAGCGGCACCTACAATGAGCAGTTCTTC.

The chain uses TRBV4-1 and TRBJ1-2; a weak D match, TRBD1 (5 bases). Germline-derived CDR1 and CDR2 are MGHRA and YSYEKL. This CDR3 comprises 15 residues. With 0 bases removed from V and 5 bases from J, the gap between germline ends came to 13 bases. CDR3 nucleotides: TGCGCCAGCAGCCAAGACCCGGCGGGACCTTATGGCTACACCTTC. This translates into CASSQDPAGPYGYTF.

This clone was detected a few times. The junction departs from germline at one end; a sequencing error may be responsible. The chain uses TRBV7-7 and TRBJ2-7, with D possibly matching TRBD2 (5 bases). The CDR3 has 13 residues. CDR1 is SSHAT and CDR2 is FNYEAQ in the germline V gene (reference sequence). CDR3 in DNA: TGTGCTAGCAGCCCAAGAGTCGGAGGCGAGCAGTACTTC. Translating gives CASSPRVGGEQYF.

In this sample, this clone turned up once. V is TRBV7-9 and J is TRBJ2-2; a possible D gene is TRBD1 (7 bases). Germline V lookup: CDR1 SEHNR, CDR2 FQNEAQ (reference sequence). The V gene lost 5 bases and the J gene lost 1 base, with 23 bases spanning the gap. The CDR3 loop spans 19 amino acids. In DNA, the CDR3 is TGTGCCAGCAGCCCGACCCCAGGCCAGGGGGGAAGGAACACCGGGGAGCTGTTTTTT. Protein sequence: CASSPTPGQGGRNTGELFF.

This clone was found once. V gene TRBV6-6 combines with J gene TRBJ1-2; D gene unclear. The CDR3 has 13 residues. V lost 4 bases to trimming and J lost 5 bases, with 11 bases between them. Germline V gene lookup returns CDR1 MNHNY and CDR2 SVGAGI (reference sequence). The CDR3 bases are TGTGCCAGCAGTTCCCTAGGAAGGTATGGCTACACCTTC. Translated, it gives CASSSLGRYGYTF.